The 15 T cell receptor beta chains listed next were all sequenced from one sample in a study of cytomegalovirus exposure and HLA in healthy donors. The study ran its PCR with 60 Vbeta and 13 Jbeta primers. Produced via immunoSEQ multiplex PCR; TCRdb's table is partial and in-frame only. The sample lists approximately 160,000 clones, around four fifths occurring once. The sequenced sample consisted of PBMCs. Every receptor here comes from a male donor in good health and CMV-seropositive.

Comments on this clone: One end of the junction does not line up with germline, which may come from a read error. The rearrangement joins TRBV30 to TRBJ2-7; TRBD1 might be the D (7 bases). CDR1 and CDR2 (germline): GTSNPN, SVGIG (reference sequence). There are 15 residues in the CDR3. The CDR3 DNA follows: TGTACCTGGGGTGCGGGACAGCCCCTCTCCTACGAGCAGTACTTC. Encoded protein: CTWGAGQPLSYEQYF.

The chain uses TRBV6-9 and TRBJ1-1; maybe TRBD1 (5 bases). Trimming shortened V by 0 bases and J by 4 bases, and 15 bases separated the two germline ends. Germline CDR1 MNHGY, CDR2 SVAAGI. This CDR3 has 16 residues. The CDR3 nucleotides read TGTGCCAGCAGTTATTCGGGGCCAGCAGGGCCCACTGAAGCTTTCTTT. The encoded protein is CASSYSGPAGPTEAFF.

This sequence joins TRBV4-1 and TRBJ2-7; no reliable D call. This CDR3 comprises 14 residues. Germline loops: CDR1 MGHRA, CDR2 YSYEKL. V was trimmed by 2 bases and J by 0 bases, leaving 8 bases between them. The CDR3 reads CASSQSMSSYEQYF. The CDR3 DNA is TGCGCCAGCAGCCAATCGATGAGCTCCTACGAGCAGTACTTC.

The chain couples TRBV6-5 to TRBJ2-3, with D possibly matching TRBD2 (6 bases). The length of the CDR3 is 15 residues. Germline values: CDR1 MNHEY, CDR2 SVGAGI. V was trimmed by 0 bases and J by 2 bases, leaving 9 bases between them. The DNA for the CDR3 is TGTGCCAGCAGTTACTCAGGGACTTTCACAGATACGCAGTATTTT. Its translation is CASSYSGTFTDTQYF.

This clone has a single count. CDR3 sequence reads: CASSSGTGGFYEQYF. CDR3 DNA: TGTGCCAGCAGTTCCGGGACAGGGGGCTTCTACGAGCAGTACTTC. The chain combines TRBV27 with TRBJ2-7, with 12 bases aligning to TRBD1. The junction had 4 bases not matched to a gene; V was cut back by 4 bases and J by 3 bases. Per germline, CDR1 MNHEY and CDR2 SMNVEV (reference sequence). This CDR3 is built from 15 residues.

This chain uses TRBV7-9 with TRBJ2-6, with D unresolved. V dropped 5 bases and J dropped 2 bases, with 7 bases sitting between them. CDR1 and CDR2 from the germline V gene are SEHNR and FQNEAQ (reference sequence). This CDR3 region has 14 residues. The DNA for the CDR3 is TGTGCCAGCAGCCGTTCTACTGGGGCCAACGTCCTGACTTTC. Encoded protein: CASSRSTGANVLTF.

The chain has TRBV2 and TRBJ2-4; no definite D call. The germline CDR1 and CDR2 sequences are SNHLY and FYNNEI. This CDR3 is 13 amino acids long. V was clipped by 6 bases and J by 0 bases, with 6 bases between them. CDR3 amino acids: CASRKLAKNIQYF. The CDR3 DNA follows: TGTGCCAGCAGGAAACTAGCCAAAAACATTCAGTACTTC.

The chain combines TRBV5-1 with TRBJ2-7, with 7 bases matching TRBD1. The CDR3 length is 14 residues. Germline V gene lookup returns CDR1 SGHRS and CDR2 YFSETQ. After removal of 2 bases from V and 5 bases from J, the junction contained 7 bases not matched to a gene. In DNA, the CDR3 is TGCGCCAGCAGCTTACAGGGGTTTACCCACGAGCAGTACTTC. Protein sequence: CASSLQGFTHEQYF.

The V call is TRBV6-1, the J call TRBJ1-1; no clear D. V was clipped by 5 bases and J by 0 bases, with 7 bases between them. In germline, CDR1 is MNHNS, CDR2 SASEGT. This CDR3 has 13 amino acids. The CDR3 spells CASSQGVNTEAFF. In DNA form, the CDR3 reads TGTGCCAGCAGTCAAGGCGTGAACACTGAAGCTTTCTTT.

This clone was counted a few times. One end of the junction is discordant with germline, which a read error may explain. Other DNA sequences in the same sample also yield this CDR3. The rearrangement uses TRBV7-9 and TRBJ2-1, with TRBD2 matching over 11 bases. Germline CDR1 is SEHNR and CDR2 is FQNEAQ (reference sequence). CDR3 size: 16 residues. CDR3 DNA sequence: TGCGCCAGCAGCCATTTAGCGGGGGGGGGATACAATGAGCAGTTCTTC. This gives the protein CASSHLAGGGYNEQFF.

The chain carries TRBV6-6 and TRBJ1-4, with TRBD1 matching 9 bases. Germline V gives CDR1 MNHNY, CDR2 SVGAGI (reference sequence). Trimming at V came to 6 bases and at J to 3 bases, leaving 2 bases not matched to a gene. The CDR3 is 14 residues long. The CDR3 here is CASSRQGANEKLFF. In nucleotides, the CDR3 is TGTGCCAGCAGCCGACAGGGGGCTAATGAAAAACTGTTTTTT.

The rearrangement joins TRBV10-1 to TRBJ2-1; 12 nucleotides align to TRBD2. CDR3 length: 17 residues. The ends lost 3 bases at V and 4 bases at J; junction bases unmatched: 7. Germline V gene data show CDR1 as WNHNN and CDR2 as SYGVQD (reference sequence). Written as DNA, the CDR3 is TGCGCCAGCAGTGACTATGTGACTAGCGGGGGATACAATGAGCAGTTCTTC. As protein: CASSDYVTSGGYNEQFF.

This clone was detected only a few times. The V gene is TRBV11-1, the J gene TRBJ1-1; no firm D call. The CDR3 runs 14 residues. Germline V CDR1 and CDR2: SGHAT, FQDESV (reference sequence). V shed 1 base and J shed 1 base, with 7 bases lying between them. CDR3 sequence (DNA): TGTGCCAGCAGCTTAGTCCCCAGGAACACTGAAGCTTTCTTT. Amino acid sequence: CASSLVPRNTEAFF.

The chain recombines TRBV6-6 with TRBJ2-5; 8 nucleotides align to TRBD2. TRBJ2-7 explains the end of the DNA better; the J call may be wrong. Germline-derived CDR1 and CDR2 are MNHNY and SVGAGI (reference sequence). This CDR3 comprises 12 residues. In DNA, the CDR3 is TGTGCAGGCGGGGGGCTGCCCTACGAGCAGTACTTC. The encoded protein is CAGGGLPYEQYF.

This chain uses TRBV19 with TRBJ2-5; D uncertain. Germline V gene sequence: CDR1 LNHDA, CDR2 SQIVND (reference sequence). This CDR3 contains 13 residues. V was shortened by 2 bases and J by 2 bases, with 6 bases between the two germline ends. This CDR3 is CASSIQDQETQYF. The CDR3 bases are TGTGCCAGTAGTATACAGGATCAAGAGACCCAGTACTTC. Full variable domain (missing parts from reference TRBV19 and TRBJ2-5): DGGITQSPKYLFRKEGQNVTLSCEQNLNHDAMYWYRQDPGQGLRLIYYSQIVNDFQKGDIAEGYSVSREKKESFPLTVTSAQKNPTAFYLCASSIQDQETQYFGPGTRLLVL.